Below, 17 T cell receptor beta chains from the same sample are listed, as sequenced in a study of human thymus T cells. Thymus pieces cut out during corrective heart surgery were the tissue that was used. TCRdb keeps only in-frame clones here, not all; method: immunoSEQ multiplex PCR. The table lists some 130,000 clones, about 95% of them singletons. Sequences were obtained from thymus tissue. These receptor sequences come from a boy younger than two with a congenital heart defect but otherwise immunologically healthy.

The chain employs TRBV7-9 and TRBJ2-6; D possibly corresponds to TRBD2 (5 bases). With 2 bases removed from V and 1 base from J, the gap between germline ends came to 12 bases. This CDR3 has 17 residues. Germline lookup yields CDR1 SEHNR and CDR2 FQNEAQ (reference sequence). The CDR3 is CASSLTPRGSGANVLTF. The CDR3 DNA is TGTGCCAGCAGCTTAACGCCCCGGGGTTCTGGGGCCAACGTCCTGACTTTC. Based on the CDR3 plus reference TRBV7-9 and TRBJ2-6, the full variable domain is DTGVSQNPRHKITKRGQNVTFRCDPISEHNRLYWYRQTLGQGPEFLTYFQNEAQLEKSRLLSDRFSAERPKGSFSTLEIQRTEQGDSAMYLCASSLTPRGSGANVLTFGAGSRLTVL.

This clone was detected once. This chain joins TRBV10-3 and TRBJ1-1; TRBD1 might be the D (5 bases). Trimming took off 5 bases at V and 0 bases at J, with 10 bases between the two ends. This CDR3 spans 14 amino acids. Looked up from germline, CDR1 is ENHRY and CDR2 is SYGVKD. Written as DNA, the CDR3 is TGTGCCATCAGTCCAGGGAGCATGAACACTGAAGCTTTCTTT. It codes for CAISPGSMNTEAFF.

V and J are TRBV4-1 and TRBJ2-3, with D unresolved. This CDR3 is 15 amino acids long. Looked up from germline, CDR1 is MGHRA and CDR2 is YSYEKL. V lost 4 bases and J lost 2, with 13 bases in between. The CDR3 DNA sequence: TGCGCCAGCAGCCCCATCCCGGACCCCACAGATACGCAGTATTTT. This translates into CASSPIPDPTDTQYF.

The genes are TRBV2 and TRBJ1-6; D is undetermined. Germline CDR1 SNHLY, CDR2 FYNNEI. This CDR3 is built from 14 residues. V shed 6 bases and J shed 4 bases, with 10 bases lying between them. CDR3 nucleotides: TGTGCCAGCAGCGCCCGACGATATAATTCACCCCTCCACTTT. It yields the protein CASSARRYNSPLHF.

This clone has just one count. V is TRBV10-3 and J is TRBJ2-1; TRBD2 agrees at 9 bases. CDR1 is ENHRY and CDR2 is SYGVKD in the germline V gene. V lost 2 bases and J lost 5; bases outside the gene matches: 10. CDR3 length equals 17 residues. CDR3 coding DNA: TGTGCCATCAGTGAGAAACTCCTAGCGGGGCGTAACAATGAGCAGTTCTTC. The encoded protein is CAISEKLLAGRNNEQFF.

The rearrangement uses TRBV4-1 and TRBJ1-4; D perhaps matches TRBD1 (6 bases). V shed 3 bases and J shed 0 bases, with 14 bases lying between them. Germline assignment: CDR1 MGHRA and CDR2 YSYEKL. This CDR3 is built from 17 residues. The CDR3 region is CASSHSAGVTTNEKLFF. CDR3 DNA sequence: TGCGCCAGCAGCCATTCAGCAGGGGTGACAACTAATGAAAAACTGTTTTTT.

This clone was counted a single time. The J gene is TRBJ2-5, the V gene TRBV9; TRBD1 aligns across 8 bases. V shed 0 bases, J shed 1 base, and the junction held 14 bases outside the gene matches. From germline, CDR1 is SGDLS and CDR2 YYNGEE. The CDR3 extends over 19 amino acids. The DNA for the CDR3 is TGTGCCAGCAGCGTAGGGGACCTAACAACAGGGGGTATCCAAGAGACCCAGTACTTC. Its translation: CASSVGDLTTGGIQETQYF. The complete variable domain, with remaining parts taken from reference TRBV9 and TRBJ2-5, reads DSGVTQTPKHLITATGQRVTLRCSPRSGDLSVYWYQQSLDQGLQFLIQYYNGEERAKGNILERFSAQQFPDLHSELNLSSLELGDSALYFCASSVGDLTTGGIQETQYFGPGTRLLVL.

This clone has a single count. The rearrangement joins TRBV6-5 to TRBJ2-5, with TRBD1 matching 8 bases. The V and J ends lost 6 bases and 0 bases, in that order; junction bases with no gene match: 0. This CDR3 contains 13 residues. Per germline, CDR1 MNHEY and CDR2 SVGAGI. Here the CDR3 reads CASRDRDQETQYF. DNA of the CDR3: TGTGCCAGCAGGGACAGGGACCAAGAGACCCAGTACTTC.

CDR3 DNA: TGTGCCAGCAGTTTAGGGCGCCGGGGCTACACCTTC. Residues: CASSLGRRGYTF. This chain connects TRBV28 to TRBJ1-2, with D hard to call. Trimming pared 2 bases from V and 8 bases from J, leaving 9 bases between. Germline-derived CDR1 and CDR2 are MDHEN and SYDVKM. The CDR3 length is 12 residues.

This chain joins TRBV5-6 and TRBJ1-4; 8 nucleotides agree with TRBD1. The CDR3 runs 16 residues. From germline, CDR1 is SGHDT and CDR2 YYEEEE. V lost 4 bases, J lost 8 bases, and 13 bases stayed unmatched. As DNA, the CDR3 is TGTGCCAGCAGCACGGACAGGGCGGAAGGGGGCGAAAAACTGTTTTTT. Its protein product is CASSTDRAEGGEKLFF. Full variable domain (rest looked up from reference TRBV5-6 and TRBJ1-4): DAGVTQSPTHLIKTRGQQVTLRCSPKSGHDTVSWYQQALGQGPQFIFQYYEEEERQRGNFPDRFSGHQFPNYSSELNVNALLLGDSALYLCASSTDRAEGGEKLFFGSGTQLSVL.

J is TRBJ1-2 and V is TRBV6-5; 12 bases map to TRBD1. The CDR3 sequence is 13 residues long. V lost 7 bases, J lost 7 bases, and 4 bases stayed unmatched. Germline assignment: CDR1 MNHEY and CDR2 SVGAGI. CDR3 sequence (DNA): TGTGCCAGCACTGGGACAGGGGGCTTTGGCTACACCTTC. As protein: CASTGTGGFGYTF.

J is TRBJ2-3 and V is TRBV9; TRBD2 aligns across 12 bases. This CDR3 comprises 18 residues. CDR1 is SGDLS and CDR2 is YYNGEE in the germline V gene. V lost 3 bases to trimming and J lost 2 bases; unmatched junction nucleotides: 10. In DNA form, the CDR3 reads TGTGCCAGCAGCGGCCTCCGGCGGACTAGCGGGGCCACAGATACGCAGTATTTT. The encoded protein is CASSGLRRTSGATDTQYF.

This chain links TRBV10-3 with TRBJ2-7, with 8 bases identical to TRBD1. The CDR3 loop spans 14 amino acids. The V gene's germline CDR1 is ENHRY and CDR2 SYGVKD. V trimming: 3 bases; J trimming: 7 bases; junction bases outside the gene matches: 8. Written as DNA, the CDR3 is TGTGCCATCAGTGATAGGACAGGGTTTAGAGAGCAGTACTTC. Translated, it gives CAISDRTGFREQYF.

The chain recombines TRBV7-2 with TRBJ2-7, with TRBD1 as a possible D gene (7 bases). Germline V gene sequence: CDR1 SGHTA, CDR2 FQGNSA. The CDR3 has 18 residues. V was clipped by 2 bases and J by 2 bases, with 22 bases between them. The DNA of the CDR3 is TGTGCCAGCAGCTTAAGCCCACCAACAGGGGAGGATACCTACGAGCAGTACTTC. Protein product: CASSLSPPTGEDTYEQYF.

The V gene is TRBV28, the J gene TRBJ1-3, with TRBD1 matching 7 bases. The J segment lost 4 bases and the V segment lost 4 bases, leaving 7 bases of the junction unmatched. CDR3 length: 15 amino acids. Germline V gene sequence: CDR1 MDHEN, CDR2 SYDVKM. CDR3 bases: TGTGCCAGCAGTTCCCCGGGACAGACCGGAAACACCATATATTTT. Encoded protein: CASSSPGQTGNTIYF.

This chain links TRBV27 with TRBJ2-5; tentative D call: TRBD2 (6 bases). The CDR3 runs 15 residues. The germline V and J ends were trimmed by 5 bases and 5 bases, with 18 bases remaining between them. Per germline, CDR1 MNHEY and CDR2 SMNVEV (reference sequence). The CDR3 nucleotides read TGTGCCAGCAGTGCAGGGCGGGGCCTAGGGGAGACCCAGTACTTC. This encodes CASSAGRGLGETQYF.

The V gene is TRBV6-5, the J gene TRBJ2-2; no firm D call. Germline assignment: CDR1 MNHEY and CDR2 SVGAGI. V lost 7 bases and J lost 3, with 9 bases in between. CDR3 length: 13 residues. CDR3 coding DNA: TGTGCCAGCACCGTCGGGCACACCGGGGAGCTGTTTTTT. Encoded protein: CASTVGHTGELFF.